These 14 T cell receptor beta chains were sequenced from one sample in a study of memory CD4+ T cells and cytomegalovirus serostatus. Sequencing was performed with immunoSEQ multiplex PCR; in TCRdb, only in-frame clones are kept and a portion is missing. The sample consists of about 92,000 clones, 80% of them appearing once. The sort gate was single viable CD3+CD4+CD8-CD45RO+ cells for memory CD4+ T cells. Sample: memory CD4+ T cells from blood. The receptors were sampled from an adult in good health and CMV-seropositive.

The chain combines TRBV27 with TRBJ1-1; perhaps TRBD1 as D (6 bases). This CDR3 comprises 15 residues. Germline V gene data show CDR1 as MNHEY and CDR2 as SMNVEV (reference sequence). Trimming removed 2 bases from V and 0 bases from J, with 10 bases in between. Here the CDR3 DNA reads TGTGCCAGCAGTTTAAATCAGGGGATGAACACTGAAGCTTTCTTT. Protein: CASSLNQGMNTEAFF.

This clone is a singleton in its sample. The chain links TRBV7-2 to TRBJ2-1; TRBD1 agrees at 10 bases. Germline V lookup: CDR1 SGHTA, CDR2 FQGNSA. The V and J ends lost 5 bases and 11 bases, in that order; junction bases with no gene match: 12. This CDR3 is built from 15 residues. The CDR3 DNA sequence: TGTGCCAGCAGCCGACTCCCCGGGACAGGGGTTCAGCAGTTCTTC. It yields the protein CASSRLPGTGVQQFF.

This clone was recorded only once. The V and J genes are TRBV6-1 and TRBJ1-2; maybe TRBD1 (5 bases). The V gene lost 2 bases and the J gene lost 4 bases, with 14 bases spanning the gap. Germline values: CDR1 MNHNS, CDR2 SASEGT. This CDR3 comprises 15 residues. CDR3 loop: CASSEYPGMAYGYTF. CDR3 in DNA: TGTGCCAGCAGTGAATACCCAGGGATGGCCTATGGCTACACCTTC.

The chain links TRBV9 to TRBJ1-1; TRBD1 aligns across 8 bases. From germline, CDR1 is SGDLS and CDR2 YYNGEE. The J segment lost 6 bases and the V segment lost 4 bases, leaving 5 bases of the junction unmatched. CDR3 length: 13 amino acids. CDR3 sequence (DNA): TGTGCCAGCAGCCCTTTACAGGGGGCTGAAGCTTTCTTT. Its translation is CASSPLQGAEAFF. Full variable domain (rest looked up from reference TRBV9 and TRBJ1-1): DSGVTQTPKHLITATGQRVTLRCSPRSGDLSVYWYQQSLDQGLQFLIQYYNGEERAKGNILERFSAQQFPDLHSELNLSSLELGDSALYFCASSPLQGAEAFFGQGTRLTVV.

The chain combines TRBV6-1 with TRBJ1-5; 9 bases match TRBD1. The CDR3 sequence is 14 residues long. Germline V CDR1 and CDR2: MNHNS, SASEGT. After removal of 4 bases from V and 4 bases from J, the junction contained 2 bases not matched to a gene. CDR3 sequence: CASSGQGGNQPQHF. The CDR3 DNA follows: TGTGCCAGCAGTGGACAGGGGGGTAATCAGCCCCAGCATTTT.

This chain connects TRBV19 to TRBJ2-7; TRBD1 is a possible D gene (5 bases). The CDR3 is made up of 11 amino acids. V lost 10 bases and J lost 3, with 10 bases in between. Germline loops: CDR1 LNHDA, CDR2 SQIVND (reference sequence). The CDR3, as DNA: TGTGCCACCACCGACAGCTACGAGCAGTACTTC. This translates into CATTDSYEQYF.

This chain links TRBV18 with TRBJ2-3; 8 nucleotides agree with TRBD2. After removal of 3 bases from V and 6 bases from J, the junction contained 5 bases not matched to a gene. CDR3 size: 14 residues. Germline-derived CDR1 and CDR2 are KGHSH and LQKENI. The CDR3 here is CASSPPGGADTQYF. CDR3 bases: TGTGCCAGCTCACCCCCGGGGGGGGCGGATACGCAGTATTTT.

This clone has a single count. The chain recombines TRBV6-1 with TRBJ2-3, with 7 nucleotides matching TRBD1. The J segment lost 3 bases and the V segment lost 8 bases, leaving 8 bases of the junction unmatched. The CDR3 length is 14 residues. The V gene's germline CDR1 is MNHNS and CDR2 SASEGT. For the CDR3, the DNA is TGTGCCAGCCGACAGGGAAGGGCGACAGATACGCAGTATTTT. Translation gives CASRQGRATDTQYF.

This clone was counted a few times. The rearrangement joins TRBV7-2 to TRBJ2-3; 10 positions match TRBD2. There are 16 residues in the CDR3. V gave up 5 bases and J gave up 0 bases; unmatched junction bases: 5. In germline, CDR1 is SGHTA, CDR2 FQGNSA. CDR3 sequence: CASSARLAGSTDTQYF. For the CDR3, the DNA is TGTGCCAGCAGCGCTCGACTAGCGGGCAGCACAGATACGCAGTATTTT.

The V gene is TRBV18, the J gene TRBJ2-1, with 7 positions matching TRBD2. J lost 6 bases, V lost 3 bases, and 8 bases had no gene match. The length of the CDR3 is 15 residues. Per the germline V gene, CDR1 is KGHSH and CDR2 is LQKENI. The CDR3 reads CASSPPGLVSNEQFF. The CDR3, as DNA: TGTGCCAGCTCACCCCCCGGACTAGTTAGCAATGAGCAGTTCTTC.

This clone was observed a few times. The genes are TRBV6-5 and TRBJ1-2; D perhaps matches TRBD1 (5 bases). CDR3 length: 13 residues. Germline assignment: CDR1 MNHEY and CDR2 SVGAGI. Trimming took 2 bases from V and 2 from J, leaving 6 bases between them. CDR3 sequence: CASSYDRNYGYTF. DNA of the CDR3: TGTGCCAGCAGTTACGACAGAAACTATGGCTACACCTTC.

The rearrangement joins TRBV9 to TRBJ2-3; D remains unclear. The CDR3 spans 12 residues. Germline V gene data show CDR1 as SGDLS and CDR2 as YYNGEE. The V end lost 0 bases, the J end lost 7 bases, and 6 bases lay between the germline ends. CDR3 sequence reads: CASSVGTHTQYF. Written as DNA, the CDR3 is TGTGCCAGCAGCGTAGGAACCCATACGCAGTATTTT. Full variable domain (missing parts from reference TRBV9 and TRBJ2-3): DSGVTQTPKHLITATGQRVTLRCSPRSGDLSVYWYQQSLDQGLQFLIQYYNGEERAKGNILERFSAQQFPDLHSELNLSSLELGDSALYFCASSVGTHTQYFGPGTRLTVL.

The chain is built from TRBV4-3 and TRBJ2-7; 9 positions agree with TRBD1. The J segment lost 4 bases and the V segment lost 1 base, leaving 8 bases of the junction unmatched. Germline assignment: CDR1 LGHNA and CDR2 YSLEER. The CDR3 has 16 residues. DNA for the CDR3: TGCGCCAGCAGCCAAGGGTCGGGACAGGGTCTTTACGAGCAGTACTTC. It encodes CASSQGSGQGLYEQYF.

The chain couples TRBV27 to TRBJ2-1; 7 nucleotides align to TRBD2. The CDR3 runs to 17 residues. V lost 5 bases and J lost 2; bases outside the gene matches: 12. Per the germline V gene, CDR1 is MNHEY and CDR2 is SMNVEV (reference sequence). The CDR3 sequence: CASSPPPSSGAYNEQFF. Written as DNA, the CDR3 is TGTGCCAGCAGTCCCCCACCCTCTAGCGGAGCCTACAATGAGCAGTTCTTC.